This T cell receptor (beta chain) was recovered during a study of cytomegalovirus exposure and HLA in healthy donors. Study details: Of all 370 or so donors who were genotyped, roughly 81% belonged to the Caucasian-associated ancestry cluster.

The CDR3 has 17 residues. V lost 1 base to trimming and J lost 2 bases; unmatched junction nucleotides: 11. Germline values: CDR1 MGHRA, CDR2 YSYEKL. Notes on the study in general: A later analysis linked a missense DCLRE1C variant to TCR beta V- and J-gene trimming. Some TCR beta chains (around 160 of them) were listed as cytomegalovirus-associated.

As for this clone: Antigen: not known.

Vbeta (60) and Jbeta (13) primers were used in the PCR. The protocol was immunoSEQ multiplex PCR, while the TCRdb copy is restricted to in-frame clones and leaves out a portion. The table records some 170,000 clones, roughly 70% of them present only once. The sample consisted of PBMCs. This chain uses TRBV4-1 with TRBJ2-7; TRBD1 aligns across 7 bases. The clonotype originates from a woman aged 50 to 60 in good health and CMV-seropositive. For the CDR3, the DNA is TGCGCCAGCAGCCAAGCCACAGGGGTTAGGTTGGCCTACGAGCAGTACTTC. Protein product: CASSQATGVRLAYEQYF.